The 29 T cell receptor beta chains given below trace back to one sample, sequenced in a study of blood T cells in healthy people across ages. With a J-beta primer mix and a sample-barcoded 5' primer, a second PCR ran about 6 to 11 cycles. MiXCR, applied by TCRdb to the 5' RACE reads, yields one record per CDR3 protein. The sample lists hundreds of thousands of distinct CDR3 sequences, roughly 30% occurring once. Sequences were obtained from blood. Receptors were obtained from an elderly woman in good health.

In the case of this clonotype: With a much larger clone just one base away, this may be a read error. The chain recombines TRBV5-1 with TRBJ1-2; a weak D match, TRBD1 (5 bases). The CDR3 loop spans 14 amino acids. Per germline, CDR1 SGHRS and CDR2 YFSETQ. V was trimmed by 0 bases and J by 5 bases, leaving 11 bases between them. In DNA, the CDR3 is TGCGCCAGCAGCTTGGTCAGGGCGGAGTATGGCTACACCTTC. Protein: CASSLVRAEYGYTF.

Points on this clonotype: A much larger clone differs from this one at a single base, so this may be a read error. CDR3 nucleotides: TGTGCCTGCACCCCGGGGAGCGAGTTGTACCAAGAGACCCAGTACTTC. It translates to CACTPGSELYQETQYF. The rearrangement uses TRBV6-2 or TRBV6-3 and TRBJ2-5, with TRBD2 as a possible D gene (5 bases). This CDR3 region has 16 residues. Trimming took 11 bases from V and 0 from J, leaving 22 bases between them. From germline, CDR1 is MNHEY and CDR2 SVGEGT.

This clonotype was picked up a small number of times. A much more abundant neighbour one base away suggests this may be a read error. V gene TRBV12-3 or TRBV12-4 combines with J gene TRBJ2-5, with 13 bases matching TRBD2. The V gene end was trimmed by 6 bases and the J gene end by 11 bases; junction bases not matched to a gene: 9. The CDR3 has 14 amino acids. The CDR3 DNA reads TGTGCCAGCAGACTAGCGGGGGGGCCCAATGAGCAGTACTTC. Translation gives CASRLAGGPNEQYF.

This clonotype was observed at least ten times. The rearrangement uses TRBV5-6 and TRBJ1-5; tentative D call: TRBD1 (6 bases). The CDR3 totals 15 residues. V shed 0 bases and J shed 5 bases, with 12 bases lying between them. Looked up from germline, CDR1 is SGHDT and CDR2 is YYEEEE. The CDR3: CASSLGGGSYQPQHF. The CDR3 nucleotides are TGTGCCAGCAGCTTGGGAGGGGGTTCCTATCAGCCCCAGCATTTT.

This clonotype has a handful of counts. A much larger clone is a single base away; this may be a read error. V usage is TRBV5-1 and J usage is TRBJ2-5, with D perhaps matching TRBD1 (5 bases). There are 15 residues in the CDR3. V lost 5 bases and J lost 11, with 25 bases in between. Germline V CDR1 and CDR2: SGHRS, YFSETQ. The CDR3 sequence: CASSYAAGRNNEQYF. CDR3 nucleotide sequence: TGCGCCAGCAGTTACGCGGCAGGGCGTAACAATGAGCAGTACTTC.

This clonotype showed up just a few times. Sequence at one end of the junction differs from germline and may be a read error. This chain links TRBV12-3 or TRBV12-4 with TRBJ2-5; TRBD2 agrees at 13 bases. The CDR3 contains 15 residues. The CDR3 region has the DNA TGTGCCAGCAGTTTTTGGACTAGCGGGGGAGAGACCCCGTACTTC. Protein: CASSFWTSGGETPYF.

This clonotype was picked up a small number of times. The chain uses TRBV27 and TRBJ1-5, with 7 positions matching TRBD1. This CDR3 comprises 16 residues. V lost 5 bases and J lost 4; bases outside the gene matches: 11. Looked up from germline, CDR1 is MNHEY and CDR2 is SMNVEV (reference sequence). This CDR3 is CASSHRRGPGNQPQHF. Written as DNA, the CDR3 is TGTGCCAGCAGTCACAGGAGGGGGCCGGGGAATCAGCCCCAGCATTTT.

The chain combines TRBV12-3 or TRBV12-4 with TRBJ2-4, with TRBD2 as a possible D gene (7 bases). V gave up 7 bases and J gave up 8 bases, with 18 bases separating them. The CDR3 runs 14 residues. CDR3 protein: CASTLRGGEDIQYF. The DNA for the CDR3 is TGTGCCAGCACCCTTAGGGGGGGCGAGGACATTCAGTACTTC.

The chain links TRBV28 to TRBJ1-1, with D hard to call. The V end was cut by 11 bases, the J end by 1 base, with 5 bases between. The CDR3 has 10 residues. Germline V gene sequence: CDR1 MDHEN, CDR2 SYDVKM. In DNA, the CDR3 is TGTGCCGGTAAGAACACTGAAGCTTTCTTT. Amino acid sequence: CAGKNTEAFF.

This clonotype was seen repeatedly, ten times or more. V usage is TRBV5-5 and J usage is TRBJ1-1; D not resolved. Per germline, CDR1 SGHKS and CDR2 YYEKEE (reference sequence). This CDR3 has 14 residues. Deletions cut 4 bases from V and 5 bases from J, with 15 bases between. The CDR3 DNA reads TGTGCCAGCAGCCTTAACCAACGTGGAACTGAAGCTTTCTTT. Translation gives CASSLNQRGTEAFF.

The rearrangement uses TRBV5-1 and TRBJ1-1, with a possible D match to TRBD1 (5 bases). The CDR3 has 13 amino acids. The germline V and J ends were trimmed by 6 bases and 1 base, with 10 bases remaining between them. Germline V CDR1 and CDR2: SGHRS, YFSETQ. The CDR3 coding sequence is TGCGCCAGCACGGGGCAGTCGAACACTGAAGCTTTCTTT. It translates to CASTGQSNTEAFF.

In its sample, this clonotype was seen many times. The gene calls are TRBV20-1 and TRBJ2-1; D is possibly TRBD1 (7 bases). This CDR3 is built from 15 residues. Trimming cost V 5 bases and J 8 bases, with 22 bases left between them. Germline values: CDR1 DFQATT, CDR2 SNEGSKA (reference sequence). The CDR3 coding sequence is TGCAGTGCTGGCGACCGACAGGGAGGCATCGATGAGCAGTTCTTC. Amino acid sequence: CSAGDRQGGIDEQFF.

Points on this clonotype: A much larger clone differs by one base, so this may be a read error. V and J are TRBV9 and TRBJ1-2, with no clear D. The germline gives CDR1 SGDLS, CDR2 YYNGEE. CDR3 length equals 14 residues. The CDR3 here is CASTPLRADYGCTF. CDR3 DNA: TGTGCCAGCACCCCTTTGAGGGCAGACTATGGCTGCACCTTC.

V and J are TRBV19 and TRBJ2-1, with 9 bases lining up with TRBD1. Per the germline V gene, CDR1 is LNHDA and CDR2 is SQIVND (reference sequence). V gave up 5 bases and J gave up 4 bases; unmatched junction bases: 6. The CDR3 consists of 15 residues. The CDR3 DNA reads TGTGCCAGTAGTCCGACAGGGGGGTTTTACAATGAGCAGTTCTTC. This translates into CASSPTGGFYNEQFF.

This clonotype was seen at least ten times. V usage is TRBV6-1 and J usage is TRBJ2-3, with TRBD2 identical over 13 bases. The CDR3 is 13 residues long. The germline V gene encodes CDR1 MNHNS and CDR2 SASEGT. With V trimmed by 8 bases and J by 8 bases, 4 bases remained unmatched. The CDR3 bases are TGTGCCAGCCGGACTAGCGGGGGAGCTACGCAGTATTTT. Residues: CASRTSGGATQYF.

This chain uses TRBV6-1 with TRBJ1-4; D call uncertain. From germline, CDR1 is MNHNS and CDR2 SASEGT. Trimming left V 8 bases short and J 5 bases short, with 12 bases between. The CDR3 is made up of 13 amino acids. The CDR3 DNA follows: TGTGCCAGCCTTCAAGGGATGAATGAAAAACTGTTTTTT. Protein sequence: CASLQGMNEKLFF.

This clonotype was picked up a small number of times. The chain employs TRBV27 and TRBJ2-1; TRBD1 agrees at 9 bases. The CDR3 contains 14 residues. Germline V gene sequence: CDR1 MNHEY, CDR2 SMNVEV (reference sequence). V shed 5 bases, J shed 7 bases, and the junction held 6 bases outside the gene matches. CDR3 nucleotide sequence: TGTGCCAGCAGTAAAGGACAGGGGTGGAATGAGCAGTTCTTC. Translating it yields CASSKGQGWNEQFF.

This clonotype was recorded many times. This chain uses TRBV10-3 with TRBJ2-5; D call uncertain. This CDR3 has 13 residues. Per germline, CDR1 ENHRY and CDR2 SYGVKD. Deletions cut 3 bases from V and 5 bases from J, with 10 bases between. The CDR3 loop reads CAISDPSGETQYF. The CDR3 DNA reads as TGTGCCATCAGTGATCCCTCTGGGGAGACCCAGTACTTC.

The table lists this clonotype with a few counts. V and J are TRBV6-1 and TRBJ2-3; either TRBD1 or TRBD2 may supply D (5 bases each). The V gene lost 11 bases and the J gene lost 4 bases, with 16 bases spanning the gap. The CDR3 runs to 13 residues. Germline V gene sequence: CDR1 MNHNS, CDR2 SASEGT. The CDR3 spells CAGGDGSPDTQYF. The DNA for the CDR3 is TGTGCCGGTGGGGACGGCAGTCCAGATACGCAGTATTTT.

This clonotype was detected many times. CDR3 sequence (DNA): TGCGCCAGCAGCTCGGGACAGGGTTTCACAGATACGCAGTATTTT. Protein sequence: CASSSGQGFTDTQYF. This sequence joins TRBV5-1 and TRBJ2-3, with TRBD1 identical over 9 bases. Germline V gene sequence: CDR1 SGHRS, CDR2 YFSETQ. V was pared by 3 bases and J by 2 bases, with 4 bases of the junction left unmatched. The CDR3 totals 15 residues.

The CDR3 DNA reads as TGTGCCACCAGTGATCCCAGGGGTCGGGATGAAAAACTGTTTTTT. Protein product: CATSDPRGRDEKLFF. The chain uses TRBV24-1 and TRBJ1-4, with TRBD1 as a possible D gene (6 bases). The germline V gene has CDR1 KGHDR and CDR2 SFDVKD. The V end was cut by 3 bases, the J end by 6 bases, with 13 bases between. The CDR3 spans 15 residues.

The chain employs TRBV6-1 and TRBJ2-3, with D possibly TRBD2 on 5 matching bases. Trimming pared 2 bases from V and 2 bases from J, leaving 17 bases between. The CDR3 runs to 17 residues. CDR1 and CDR2 (germline): MNHNS, SASEGT. The CDR3 DNA follows: TGTGCCAGCAGTGAAAAAGGGAGACCCTACTCCACAGATACGCAGTATTTT. Translated: CASSEKGRPYSTDTQYF.

There are many counts of this clonotype. The V call is TRBV5-1, the J call TRBJ2-5, with unresolved D. V lost 4 bases, J lost 5 bases, and 12 bases lay in between. CDR3 length: 13 amino acids. CDR1 is SGHRS and CDR2 is YFSETQ in the germline V gene. In nucleotides, the CDR3 is TGCGCCAGCAGCCCGGATCTCAGGGAGACCCAGTACTTC. It yields the protein CASSPDLRETQYF.

This chain uses TRBV18 with TRBJ1-1, with 8 bases lining up with TRBD1. The CDR3 length is 14 residues. Germline assignment: CDR1 KGHSH and CDR2 LQKENI. With V trimmed by 7 bases and J by 1 base, 5 bases remained unmatched. The CDR3 DNA reads TGTGCCAGCTGGTTGGGACAGGCGAACACTGAAGCTTTCTTT. As protein: CASWLGQANTEAFF. The full variable domain, its missing parts supplied by reference TRBV18 and TRBJ1-1, is NAGVMQNPRHLVRRRGQEARLRCSPMKGHSHVYWYRQLPEEGLKFMVYLQKENIIDESGMPKERFSAEFPKEGPSILRIQQVVRGDSAAYFCASWLGQANTEAFFGQGTRLTVV.

This clonotype occurred many times. The genes are TRBV15 and TRBJ1-3; TRBD1 aligns across 9 bases. Per germline, CDR1 LNHNV and CDR2 YYDKDF (reference sequence). The V and J ends lost 4 bases and 2 bases, in that order; junction bases with no gene match: 12. The CDR3 is 18 amino acids. The CDR3 region is CATSIPGGTGKTGNTIYF. The CDR3 region has the DNA TGTGCCACCAGCATCCCGGGAGGGACAGGGAAGACTGGAAACACCATATATTTT.

This clonotype was picked up many times. This chain links TRBV4-3 with TRBJ1-6, with 7 bases aligning to TRBD1. Trimming removed 1 base from V and 11 bases from J; junction bases left unmatched: 5. Germline V gene sequence: CDR1 LGHNA, CDR2 YSLEER. The CDR3 runs to 14 residues. The CDR3 DNA reads TGCGCCAGCAGCCAAGGGGGACAGATACCACCCCTCCACTTT. It translates to CASSQGGQIPPLHF.

This clonotype occurred once. A junction boundary mismatches the germline segment, possibly from a read error. The CDR3 coding sequence is TGTGCCAACAGCGTTCGGGCGGCTAGCGGGGGGGCTCGGACCGGGGAGCTGTTTTTT. It is translated as CANSVRAASGGARTGELFF. The chain couples TRBV13 to TRBJ2-2; 12 bases match TRBD2. Germline-derived CDR1 and CDR2 are PRHDT and FYEKMQ (reference sequence). The CDR3 is made up of 19 amino acids.

This clonotype showed up just a few times. The junction departs from germline at one end; a sequencing error may be responsible. The chain has TRBV7-9 and TRBJ1-6; D is unresolved. CDR3 length equals 13 residues. The germline gives CDR1 SEHNR, CDR2 FQNEAQ (reference sequence). This CDR3 is CASSLEVDSPPHF. CDR3 sequence (DNA): TGTGCCAGCAGCTTAGAGGTAGACTCACCCCCCCACTTT.

The J gene is TRBJ2-3, the V gene TRBV20-1; D unclear. The CDR3 sequence is 14 residues long. CDR1 is DFQATT and CDR2 is SNEGSKA in the germline V gene (reference sequence). The V end lost 0 bases, the J end lost 6 bases, and 13 bases lay between the germline ends. This CDR3 is CSARERPAWDTQYF. The CDR3 nucleotides read TGCAGTGCTAGAGAGAGGCCAGCCTGGGATACGCAGTATTTT.